This T cell receptor (beta chain) was recorded in a study of T cell responses to AZD1222 COVID-19 vaccine. Study-level findings and limits: In a largely white British group with more females than males, clonal diversity was possibly underestimated. Repertoire sampling occurred only after the peak T cell response. Seropositivity was recorded at baseline in only five to seven AZD1222 recipients. Spike-specific TCRs gained breadth and depth after people received two AZD1222 doses.

Notes on this clone: Antigen specificity is unknown.

The length of the CDR3 is 16 residues. Germline loops: CDR1 LGHNA, CDR2 YSLEER. The germline V and J ends were trimmed by 0 bases and 2 bases, with 13 bases remaining between them. TCRdb keeps only in-frame clones here, not all; method: immunoSEQ multiplex PCR. There are about 140,000 clones in the sample; approximately 90% occur only once, and approximately 5.7% lies in the top ten. This receptor was identified in an adult in good health. The material was peripheral blood, obtained on day 0 of AZD1222 vaccination. The chain uses TRBV4-3 and TRBJ1-2; maybe TRBD1 (6 bases). The CDR3 sequence is CASSQDYGGKNYGYTF. The CDR3 bases are TGCGCCAGCAGCCAAGATTACGGGGGCAAGAACTATGGCTACACCTTC.